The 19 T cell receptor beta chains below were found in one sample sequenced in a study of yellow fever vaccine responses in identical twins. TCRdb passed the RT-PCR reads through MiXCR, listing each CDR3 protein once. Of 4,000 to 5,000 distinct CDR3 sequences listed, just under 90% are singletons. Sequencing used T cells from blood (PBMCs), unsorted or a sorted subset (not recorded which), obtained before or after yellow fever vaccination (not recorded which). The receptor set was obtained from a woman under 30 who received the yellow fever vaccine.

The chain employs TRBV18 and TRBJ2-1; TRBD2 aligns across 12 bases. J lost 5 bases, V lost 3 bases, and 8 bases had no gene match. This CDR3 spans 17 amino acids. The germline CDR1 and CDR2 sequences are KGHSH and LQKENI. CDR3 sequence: CASSPTRLAGENNEQFF. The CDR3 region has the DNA TGTGCCAGCTCACCCACCAGACTAGCGGGAGAGAACAATGAGCAGTTCTTC. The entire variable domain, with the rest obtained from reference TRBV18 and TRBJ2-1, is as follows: NAGVMQNPRHLVRRRGQEARLRCSPMKGHSHVYWYRQLPEEGLKFMVYLQKENIIDESGMPKERFSAEFPKEGPSILRIQQVVRGDSAAYFCASSPTRLAGENNEQFFGPGTRLTVL.

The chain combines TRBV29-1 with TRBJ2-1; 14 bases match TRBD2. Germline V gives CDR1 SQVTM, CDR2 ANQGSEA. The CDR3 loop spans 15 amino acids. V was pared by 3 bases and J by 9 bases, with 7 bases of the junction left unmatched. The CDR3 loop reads CSVDARLAGGSEQFF. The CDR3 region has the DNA TGCAGCGTTGACGCTAGACTAGCGGGAGGGTCTGAGCAGTTCTTC.

The CDR3 bases are TGTGCCAGCAGTGACTCGGAAGCGGCCCCCTACAATGAGCAGTTCTTC. This translates into CASSDSEAAPYNEQFF. The J gene is TRBJ2-1, the V gene TRBV6-4; D perhaps matches TRBD2 (5 bases). CDR3 length: 16 amino acids. V lost 0 bases and J 2 bases, leaving 11 bases between the germline ends. Per the germline V gene, CDR1 is MRHNA and CDR2 is SNTAGT.

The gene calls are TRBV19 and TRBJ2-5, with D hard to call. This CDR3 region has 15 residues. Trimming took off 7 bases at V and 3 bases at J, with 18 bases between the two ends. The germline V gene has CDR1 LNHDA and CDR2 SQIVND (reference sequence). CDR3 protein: CASKPSLGRKETQYF. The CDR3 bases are TGTGCCAGTAAACCCTCTTTGGGCAGGAAAGAGACCCAGTACTTC.

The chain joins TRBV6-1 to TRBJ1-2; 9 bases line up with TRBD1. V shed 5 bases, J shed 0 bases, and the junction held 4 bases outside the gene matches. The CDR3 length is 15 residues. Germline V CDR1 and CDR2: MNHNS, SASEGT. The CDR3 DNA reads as TGTGCCAGCAGTCGGGACAGGGAAGCTAACTATGGCTACACCTTC. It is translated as CASSRDREANYGYTF.

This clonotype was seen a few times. The CDR3 region has the DNA TGTGCCACCAGCAGAGATAGAAGGGATTATGGCTACACCTTC. Its translation is CATSRDRRDYGYTF. The chain is built from TRBV15 and TRBJ1-2, with D unclear. The CDR3 runs to 14 residues. From germline, CDR1 is LNHNV and CDR2 YYDKDF (reference sequence). The germline V and J ends were trimmed by 0 bases and 5 bases, with 10 bases remaining between them.

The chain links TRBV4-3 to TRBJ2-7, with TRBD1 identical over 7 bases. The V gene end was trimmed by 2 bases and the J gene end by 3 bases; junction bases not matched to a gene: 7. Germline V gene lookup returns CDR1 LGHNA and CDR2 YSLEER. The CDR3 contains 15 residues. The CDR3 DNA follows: TGCGCCAGCAGCCAACAAAGGACAGGAAGCTACGAGCAGTACTTC. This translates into CASSQQRTGSYEQYF.

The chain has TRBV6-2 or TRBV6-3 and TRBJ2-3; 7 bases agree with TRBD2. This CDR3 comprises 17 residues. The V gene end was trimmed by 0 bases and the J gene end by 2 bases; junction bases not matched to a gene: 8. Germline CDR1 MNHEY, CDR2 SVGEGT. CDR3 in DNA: TGTGCCAGCAGTTACTCTATATCACTAGCGTCCACAGATACGCAGTATTTT. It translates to CASSYSISLASTDTQYF.

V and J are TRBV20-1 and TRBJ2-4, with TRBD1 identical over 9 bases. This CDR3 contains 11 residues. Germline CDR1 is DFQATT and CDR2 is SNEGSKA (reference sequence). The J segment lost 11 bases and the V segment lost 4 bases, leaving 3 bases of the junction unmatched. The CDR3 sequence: CSATDRGLQYF. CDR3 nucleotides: TGCAGTGCTACGGACAGGGGCCTTCAGTACTTC.

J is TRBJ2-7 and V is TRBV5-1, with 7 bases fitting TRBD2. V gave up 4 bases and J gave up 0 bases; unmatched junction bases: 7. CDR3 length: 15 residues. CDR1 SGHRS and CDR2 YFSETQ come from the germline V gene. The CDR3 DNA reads TGCGCCAGCAGCCTCAGCGGGGAGAGCTCCTACGAGCAGTACTTC. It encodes CASSLSGESSYEQYF.

In DNA form, the CDR3 reads TGTGCCATCAGTGTAGACCGGGAGGGCAATGAGCAGTTCTTC. It encodes CAISVDREGNEQFF. This rearrangement joins TRBV10-3 to TRBJ2-1; 8 bases agree with TRBD2. The CDR3 runs to 14 residues. Trimming cost V 4 bases and J 6 bases; bases outside gene matches: 5. The V gene's germline CDR1 is ENHRY and CDR2 SYGVKD.

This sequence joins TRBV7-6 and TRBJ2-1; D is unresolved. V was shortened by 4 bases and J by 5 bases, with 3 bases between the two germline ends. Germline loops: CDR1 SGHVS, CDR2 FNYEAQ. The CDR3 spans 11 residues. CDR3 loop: CASSYHNEQFF. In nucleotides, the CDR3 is TGTGCCAGCAGCTACCACAATGAGCAGTTCTTC.

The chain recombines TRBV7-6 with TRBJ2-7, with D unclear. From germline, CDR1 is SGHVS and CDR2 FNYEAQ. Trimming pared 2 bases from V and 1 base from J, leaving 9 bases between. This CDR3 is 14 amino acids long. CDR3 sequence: CASSLSPTSYEQYF. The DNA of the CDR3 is TGTGCCAGCAGCTTAAGTCCCACTTCCTACGAGCAGTACTTC.

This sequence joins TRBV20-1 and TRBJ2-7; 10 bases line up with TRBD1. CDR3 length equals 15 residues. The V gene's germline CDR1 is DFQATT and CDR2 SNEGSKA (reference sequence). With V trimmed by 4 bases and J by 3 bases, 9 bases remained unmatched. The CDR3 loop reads CSANRPRDRGYEQYF. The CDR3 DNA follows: TGCAGTGCTAACCGACCTCGGGACAGGGGCTACGAGCAGTACTTC.

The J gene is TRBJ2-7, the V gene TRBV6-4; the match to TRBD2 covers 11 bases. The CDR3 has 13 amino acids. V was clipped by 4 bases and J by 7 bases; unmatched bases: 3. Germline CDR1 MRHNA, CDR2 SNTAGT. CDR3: CASSALAGGEQYF. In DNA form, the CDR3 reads TGTGCCAGCAGTGCCTTAGCGGGAGGGGAGCAGTACTTC.

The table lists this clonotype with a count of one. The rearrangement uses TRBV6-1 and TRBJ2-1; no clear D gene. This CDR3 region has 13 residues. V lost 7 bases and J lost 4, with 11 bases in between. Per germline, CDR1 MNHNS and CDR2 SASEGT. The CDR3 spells CASKTGQYNEQFF. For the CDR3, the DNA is TGTGCCAGCAAGACCGGGCAATACAATGAGCAGTTCTTC.

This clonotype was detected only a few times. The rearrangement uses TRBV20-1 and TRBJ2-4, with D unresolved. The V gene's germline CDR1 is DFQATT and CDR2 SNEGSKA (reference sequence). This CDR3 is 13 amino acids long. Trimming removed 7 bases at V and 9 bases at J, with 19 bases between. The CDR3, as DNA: TGCAGTGTCCTTTCTGGGGATTGGGGCATTCAGTACTTC. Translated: CSVLSGDWGIQYF.

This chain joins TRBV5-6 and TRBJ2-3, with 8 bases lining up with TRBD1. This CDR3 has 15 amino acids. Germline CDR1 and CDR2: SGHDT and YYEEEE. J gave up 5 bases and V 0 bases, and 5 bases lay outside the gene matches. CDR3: CASSLVDRALDTQYF. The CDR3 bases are TGTGCCAGCAGCTTGGTGGACAGGGCATTAGATACGCAGTATTTT. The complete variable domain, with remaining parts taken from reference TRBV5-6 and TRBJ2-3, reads DAGVTQSPTHLIKTRGQQVTLRCSPKSGHDTVSWYQQALGQGPQFIFQYYEEEERQRGNFPDRFSGHQFPNYSSELNVNALLLGDSALYLCASSLVDRALDTQYFGPGTRLTVL.

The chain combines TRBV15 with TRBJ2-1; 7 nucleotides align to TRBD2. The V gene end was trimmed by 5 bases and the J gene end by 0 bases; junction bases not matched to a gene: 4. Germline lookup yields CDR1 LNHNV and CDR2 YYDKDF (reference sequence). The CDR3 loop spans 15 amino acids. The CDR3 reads CATSRGGSSYNEQFF. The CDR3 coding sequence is TGTGCCACCAGCCGCGGGGGTTCCTCCTACAATGAGCAGTTCTTC.